This TCR beta chain originates from a study of shared clonotypes between healthy human individuals. Whole-study results and caveats: Clonotype sharing among the donors was expected to vary with sequencing depth. It was the non-shared clonotypes that had lower generation probabilities than clonotypes shared by all four donors.

The assay was immunoSEQ multiplex PCR, and TCRdb's table has in-frame clones only and misses some. The repertoire includes 2 million to 3 million clones, approximately 93% of them detected once, and 0.36% sits in the top ten. CDR3 length equals 13 residues. V trimming: 5 bases; J trimming: 3 bases; junction bases outside the gene matches: 3. Germline V gene sequence: CDR1 SGHVS, CDR2 FNYEAQ. This clone was observed a few times. Its antigen remains unidentified. Sequenced material: naive CD4+ T cells from PBMCs. The subset was: CD45RA+ positively selected. This rearrangement joins TRBV7-6 to TRBJ1-1; 7 nucleotides line up with TRBD1. This receptor was identified in a man between 18 and 29 years old in good health. Some clones in this sample may be carry-over from other donors' samples. The CDR3 here is CASSGGQYTEAFF. In DNA form, the CDR3 reads TGTGCCAGCAGCGGGGGACAGTACACTGAAGCTTTCTTT.